This TCR beta chain was observed in a study of blood T cell repertoires in COVID-19. On the study more broadly: Italy, Spain and the United States were the sources of the convalescent and acute COVID-19 samples. T cells, B-cell-depleted T cells, or PBMCs supplied cDNA or gDNA.

The method was immunoSEQ multiplex PCR; TCRdb's version includes in-frame clones alone and lacks a portion of them. The table includes about 400,000 clones, 80% to 90% detected once. The CDR3 extends over 17 amino acids. The germline V gene encodes CDR1 LNHDA and CDR2 SQIVND (reference sequence). The V end was cut by 3 bases, the J end by 5 bases, with 22 bases between. The chain recombines TRBV19 with TRBJ1-2; D is possibly TRBD1 (6 bases). The sequenced material came from peripheral blood. The TCR originated in a man aged 35 to 55 with acute or convalescent COVID-19. CDR3: CASSIYYANRAQYGYTF. The CDR3, as DNA: TGTGCCAGTAGTATTTACTACGCAAACAGGGCCCAATATGGCTACACCTTC.